What follows are 23 T cell receptor beta chains derived from one specimen sequenced in a study of beta chain features in type 1 diabetes. Expressed TCRB transcripts were sequenced because the isolated RNA had all been reverse transcribed beforehand. Produced via immunoSEQ multiplex PCR; TCRdb's table is partial and in-frame only. Of around 320,000 clones listed, around 15% are singletons. Material for sequencing was central memory CD4+ T cells from blood. Every receptor here comes from a man aged 30 to 45 in good health.

In its sample, this clone was seen a few times. The V gene is TRBV7-7, the J gene TRBJ2-5; D may match TRBD1 or TRBD2 (5 bases each). The CDR3 is 14 residues long. V lost 4 bases and J lost 5, with 14 bases in between. Germline V CDR1 and CDR2: SSHAT, FNYEAQ (reference sequence). The CDR3 sequence: CASSSGTFVETQYF. CDR3 DNA: TGTGCCAGCAGCTCGGGGACGTTTGTGGAGACCCAGTACTTC.

This clone was detected only a few times. A read error may be the cause here, since a much bigger clone is one base away. This rearrangement joins TRBV7-8 to TRBJ2-6; D not resolved. V was cut by 4 bases and J by 0 bases, with 1 base left in between. Per germline, CDR1 SGHVS and CDR2 FQNEAQ. The CDR3 is 13 residues long. CDR3 DNA: TGTGCCAGCAGCTCCTCTGGGGCCAACGTCCTGACTTTC. Its protein is CASSSSGANVLTF.

The chain links TRBV28 to TRBJ2-5; D call uncertain. Germline loops: CDR1 MDHEN, CDR2 SYDVKM. V gave up 5 bases and J gave up 5 bases, with 9 bases separating them. This CDR3 is built from 12 residues. The CDR3 region has the DNA TGTGCCAGCAGTCCCTTAGGCGAGACCCAGTACTTC. Its protein product is CASSPLGETQYF.

This clone came up a few times. The chain has TRBV18 and TRBJ1-1, with 7 bases matching TRBD1. CDR3 size: 17 residues. CDR1 and CDR2 (germline): KGHSH, LQKENI. With V trimmed by 4 bases and J by 2 bases, 13 bases remained unmatched. The CDR3 loop is CASSQSPGQHLNTEAFF. The CDR3 DNA follows: TGTGCCAGCTCACAATCACCGGGACAGCATTTAAACACTGAAGCTTTCTTT.

There are a few counts of this clone. CDR3 nucleotide sequence: TGCGCCAGCAGCTCGGGACCGAAAGGGACCGGGGAGCTGTTTTTT. Translating gives CASSSGPKGTGELFF. The chain uses TRBV5-1 and TRBJ2-2; D is tentatively TRBD1 or TRBD2 (5 bases each). CDR1 is SGHRS and CDR2 is YFSETQ in the germline V gene. This CDR3 comprises 15 residues. V lost 3 bases to trimming and J lost 5 bases, with 14 bases between them.

This chain links TRBV5-4 with TRBJ1-1, with D unresolved. Looked up from germline, CDR1 is SGHNT and CDR2 is YYREEE (reference sequence). The V end was cut by 4 bases, the J end by 5 bases, with 12 bases between. The CDR3 runs 13 residues. The CDR3 is CASSQTGWTEAFF. In nucleotides, the CDR3 is TGTGCCAGCAGCCAGACCGGTTGGACTGAAGCTTTCTTT.

The chain uses TRBV11-3 and TRBJ2-4, with a tentative D call TRBD1 (5 bases). CDR3 length equals 15 residues. Trimming stripped 5 bases from V and 7 bases from J, with 18 bases between. CDR1 and CDR2 (germline): SGHNT, YENEEA. DNA of the CDR3: TGTGCCAGCAGCCCCAGCTTTCCCCAGGGTAACATTCAGTACTTC. Encoded protein: CASSPSFPQGNIQYF.

V gene TRBV7-2 combines with J gene TRBJ1-2; 9 bases line up with TRBD1. V was pared by 1 base and J by 6 bases, with 6 bases of the junction left unmatched. CDR1 SGHTA and CDR2 FQGNSA come from the germline V gene. This CDR3 contains 15 residues. As DNA, the CDR3 is TGTGCCAGCAGCTTAGGGGTGACAGGGGGTGATGGCTACACCTTC. It yields the protein CASSLGVTGGDGYTF.

Only a few counts were recorded for this clone. J is TRBJ2-1 and V is TRBV7-2; 10 bases are shared with TRBD2. V lost 1 base, J lost 15 bases, and 9 bases stayed unmatched. Germline V lookup: CDR1 SGHTA, CDR2 FQGNSA. The CDR3 is made up of 14 amino acids. The CDR3, as DNA: TGTGCCAGCAGCTTAGGGACTAGCGGTCAGGGACCGTTCTTC. This encodes CASSLGTSGQGPFF.

This rearrangement joins TRBV9 to TRBJ2-1; D is perhaps TRBD1 (5 bases). V lost 4 bases and J 4 bases, leaving 9 bases between the germline ends. The CDR3 has 13 amino acids. Germline assignment: CDR1 SGDLS and CDR2 YYNGEE. CDR3 coding DNA: TGTGCCAGCAGCCCGGACATATACAATGAGCAGTTCTTC. Its translation: CASSPDIYNEQFF.

The V gene is TRBV28, the J gene TRBJ1-6; D is unclear. CDR1 is MDHEN and CDR2 is SYDVKM in the germline V gene. There are 16 residues in the CDR3. V was shortened by 2 bases and J by 7 bases, with 15 bases between the two germline ends. In DNA, the CDR3 is TGTGCCAGCAGTTTAAATTTCGGGCAGTCGAATTCACCCCTCCACTTT. Translating it yields CASSLNFGQSNSPLHF.

This sequence joins TRBV5-1 and TRBJ2-3, with 7 bases aligning to TRBD1. Germline loops: CDR1 SGHRS, CDR2 YFSETQ. V trimming: 3 bases; J trimming: 5 bases; junction bases outside the gene matches: 6. The CDR3 loop spans 14 amino acids. This CDR3 is CASSSDRSGDTQYF. The CDR3 region has the DNA TGCGCCAGCAGCTCGGACAGGTCCGGAGATACGCAGTATTTT.

The rearrangement joins TRBV6-1 to TRBJ1-3; 10 bases are shared with TRBD1. J lost 4 bases, V lost 3 bases, and 6 bases had no gene match. Germline loops: CDR1 MNHNS, CDR2 SASEGT. The length of the CDR3 is 16 residues. The CDR3 here is CASSDLGQGRGNTIYF. In DNA, the CDR3 is TGTGCCAGCAGTGATCTGGGACAGGGGCGGGGAAACACCATATATTTT.

This clone was seen a few times. CDR3 bases: TGTGCCAGCAGCTCGTTTGGCGGGGACACCGGGGAGCTGTTTTTT. This sequence encodes CASSSFGGDTGELFF. This chain links TRBV7-6 with TRBJ2-2; possible D gene TRBD2, 6 bases. Trimming pared 4 bases from V and 3 bases from J, leaving 12 bases between. CDR1 is SGHVS and CDR2 is FNYEAQ in the germline V gene. The CDR3 is 15 amino acids.

This clone came up a few times. The chain combines TRBV19 with TRBJ2-1, with 12 bases fitting TRBD1. The CDR3 has 14 amino acids. V lost 4 bases and J lost 10; bases outside the gene matches: 5. In germline, CDR1 is LNHDA, CDR2 SQIVND (reference sequence). The chain's CDR3 is CASSTGTGGIEQFF. Here the CDR3 DNA reads TGTGCCAGTAGTACCGGGACAGGGGGCATCGAGCAGTTCTTC. Supplemented by reference TRBV19 and TRBJ2-1, the full variable domain reads DGGITQSPKYLFRKEGQNVTLSCEQNLNHDAMYWYRQDPGQGLRLIYYSQIVNDFQKGDIAEGYSVSREKKESFPLTVTSAQKNPTAFYLCASSTGTGGIEQFFGPGTRLTVL.

The rearrangement uses TRBV7-2 and TRBJ1-3; 8 positions agree with TRBD1. Germline V gives CDR1 SGHTA, CDR2 FQGNSA. The V and J ends lost 5 bases and 0 bases, in that order; junction bases with no gene match: 6. CDR3 length: 16 residues. The CDR3 here is CASSKDRVGSGNTIYF. The CDR3 coding sequence is TGTGCCAGCAGCAAGGACAGGGTAGGCTCTGGAAACACCATATATTTT.

The rearrangement joins TRBV7-2 to TRBJ1-3, with D maybe TRBD1 (6 bases). The CDR3 sequence is 15 residues long. V was shortened by 1 base and J by 4 bases, with 11 bases between the two germline ends. CDR1 is SGHTA, CDR2 FQGNSA, per germline. CDR3 nucleotide sequence: TGTGCCAGCAGCTTAGTAGGGGGTTCCGGAAACACCATATATTTT. This sequence encodes CASSLVGGSGNTIYF.

V is TRBV6-5 and J is TRBJ2-5, with 8 bases lining up with TRBD2. Per germline, CDR1 MNHEY and CDR2 SVGAGI. V lost 6 bases to trimming and J lost 5 bases; unmatched junction nucleotides: 11. The CDR3 is 15 residues long. In DNA form, the CDR3 reads TGTGCCAGCAGACGTACGGGCGGGGGGAGGGAGACCCAGTACTTC. Amino acid sequence: CASRRTGGGRETQYF.

In its sample, this clone was seen a few times. The rearrangement joins TRBV7-8 to TRBJ2-3; the D gene is possibly TRBD2 (7 bases). This CDR3 spans 14 amino acids. Germline-derived CDR1 and CDR2 are SGHVS and FQNEAQ. The V and J ends lost 3 bases and 6 bases respectively, with 13 bases between them. CDR3 in DNA: TGTGCCAGCAGCTTTGGGGGGGCTGGGGATACGCAGTATTTT. Its protein is CASSFGGAGDTQYF. The full variable domain, rest sourced from reference TRBV7-8 and TRBJ2-3, is GAGVSQSPRYKVAKRGQDVALRCDPISGHVSLFWYQQALGQGPEFLTYFQNEAQLDKSGLPSDRFFAERPEGSVSTLKIQRTQQEDSAVYLCASSFGGAGDTQYFGPGTRLTVL.

This clone was detected only a few times. The chain uses TRBV12-5 and TRBJ2-5; TRBD2 aligns across 9 bases. Germline CDR1 and CDR2: LGHNT and FRNRAP. Trimming at V came to 4 bases and at J to 5 bases, leaving 5 bases not matched to a gene. This CDR3 region has 14 residues. CDR3 bases: TGTGCTAGTGGTTGGTCAACTAGCGGGGAGACCCAGTACTTC. Its translation is CASGWSTSGETQYF.

J is TRBJ2-7 and V is TRBV6-1; weak D call: TRBD1 (6 bases). Trimming stripped 7 bases from V and 0 bases from J, with 10 bases between. The CDR3 is made up of 13 amino acids. From germline, CDR1 is MNHNS and CDR2 SASEGT. CDR3 DNA sequence: TGTGCCAGCAAGAACAGGGTCTCCTACGAGCAGTACTTC. It specifies CASKNRVSYEQYF.

The chain couples TRBV7-9 to TRBJ1-5, with a tentative D call TRBD1 (6 bases). V lost 1 base and J 6 bases, leaving 10 bases between the germline ends. The CDR3 covers 14 residues. The germline CDR1 and CDR2 sequences are SEHNR and FQNEAQ (reference sequence). In DNA, the CDR3 is TGTGCCAGCAGCTTAGAGGGGGGGAGTCAGCCCCAGCATTTT. Translation: CASSLEGGSQPQHF.

The chain carries TRBV27 and TRBJ1-1; perhaps TRBD1 as D (5 bases). CDR3 length: 14 residues. Germline CDR1 is MNHEY and CDR2 is SMNVEV (reference sequence). Trimming removed 1 base at V and 5 bases at J, with 11 bases between. The CDR3 region is CASSLWGPGTEAFF. CDR3 coding DNA: TGTGCCAGCAGTTTATGGGGCCCCGGGACTGAAGCTTTCTTT.